Shown below are 11 T cell receptor beta chains from a single sample sequenced in a study of T cells in Graves' hyperthyroidism and ophthalmopathy. RNA transcripts served as the template for amplifying TCR beta CDR3 regions. The HTBI primer set served for first-round RT-PCR of the TCR CDR3. TCRdb used MiXCR to reprocess the multiplex PCR reads, holding one entry per CDR3 protein. The sample carries about 59,000 distinct CDR3 sequences, roughly 50% recorded once. Material for sequencing was blood. These receptors all come from a woman in her sixties or seventies with Graves' ophthalmopathy.

The J gene is TRBJ2-7, the V gene TRBV20-1; 11 nucleotides match TRBD1. This CDR3 is 15 amino acids long. V trimming: 0 bases; J trimming: 2 bases; junction bases outside the gene matches: 3. The germline V gene encodes CDR1 DFQATT and CDR2 SNEGSKA (reference sequence). The CDR3 here is CSARDGGQGAYEQYF. DNA of the CDR3: TGCAGTGCTAGAGATGGGGGACAGGGGGCCTACGAGCAGTACTTC.

This clonotype was observed at least ten times. The chain employs TRBV20-1 and TRBJ2-5, with 13 bases that match TRBD2. Unmatched junction bases numbered 8, after V lost 5 bases and J lost 14 bases. The germline gives CDR1 DFQATT, CDR2 SNEGSKA (reference sequence). This CDR3 has 12 amino acids. DNA of the CDR3: TGCAGTGCTCGAGGGACTAGCGGGGCGTTCTACTTC. Encoded protein: CSARGTSGAFYF.

The chain employs TRBV5-1 and TRBJ2-3; 10 nucleotides align to TRBD1. Germline CDR1 reads SGHRS; CDR2 reads YFSETQ. V lost 3 bases and J lost 2; bases outside the gene matches: 6. CDR3 length equals 16 residues. CDR3 loop: CASSSGTGVDTDTQYF. The CDR3 nucleotides are TGCGCCAGCAGCTCCGGGACAGGGGTGGACACAGATACGCAGTATTTT.

This rearrangement joins TRBV7-6 to TRBJ1-5; D call uncertain. This CDR3 comprises 13 residues. Germline V gene sequence: CDR1 SGHVS, CDR2 FNYEAQ. Trimming shortened V by 4 bases and J by 4 bases, and 8 bases separated the two germline ends. The CDR3 protein is CASSSQYNQPQHF. The CDR3 DNA is TGTGCCAGCAGCTCGCAGTATAATCAGCCCCAGCATTTT.

This chain connects TRBV7-8 to TRBJ1-1; unclear D gene. V lost 7 bases to trimming and J lost 0 bases, with 9 bases between them. Looked up from germline, CDR1 is SGHVS and CDR2 is FQNEAQ. This CDR3 contains 13 residues. Here the CDR3 reads CASISSLNTEAFF. The CDR3 DNA is TGTGCCAGCATCTCAAGTCTGAACACTGAAGCTTTCTTT.

This clonotype was seen many times. This chain uses TRBV11-1 with TRBJ2-1; TRBD2 matches at 8 bases. The germline gives CDR1 SGHAT, CDR2 FQDESV (reference sequence). Trimming removed 3 bases from V and 8 bases from J; junction bases left unmatched: 6. There are 14 residues in the CDR3. The CDR3 loop is CASSLGLVRHEQFF. The CDR3 DNA reads as TGTGCCAGCAGCTTGGGACTAGTGCGGCATGAGCAGTTCTTC. Together with reference TRBV11-1 and TRBJ2-1, the CDR3 gives the full variable domain: EAEVAQSPRYKITEKSQAVAFWCDPISGHATLYWYRQILGQGPELLVQFQDESVVDDSQLPKDRFSAERLKGVDSTLKIQPAELGDSAMYLCASSLGLVRHEQFFGPGTRLTVL.

In its sample, this clonotype is medium-sized. The V gene is TRBV20-1, the J gene TRBJ1-2; TRBD1 aligns across 8 bases. Unmatched junction bases numbered 5, after V lost 4 bases and J lost 4 bases. This CDR3 is built from 13 residues. The germline CDR1 and CDR2 sequences are DFQATT and SNEGSKA (reference sequence). CDR3 bases: TGCAGTGCTACCGAAACAGGGGGCTATGGCTACACCTTC. Its protein product is CSATETGGYGYTF.

In its sample, this clonotype was seen once. The chain has TRBV20-1 and TRBJ1-1; D unclear. The V gene lost 6 bases and the J gene lost 1 base, with 12 bases spanning the gap. Germline V gene lookup returns CDR1 DFQATT and CDR2 SNEGSKA (reference sequence). The CDR3 is 13 amino acids. This CDR3 is CSASSHANTEAFF. The CDR3 DNA sequence: TGCAGTGCCAGCAGCCATGCGAACACTGAAGCTTTCTTT.

The rearrangement uses TRBV10-1 and TRBJ2-3; D gene ambiguous. The CDR3 loop spans 11 amino acids. Germline CDR1 and CDR2: WNHNN and SYGVQD (reference sequence). V was shortened by 2 bases and J by 5 bases, with 2 bases between the two germline ends. CDR3 amino acids: CASSEGDTQYF. CDR3 nucleotides: TGCGCCAGCAGTGAGGGAGATACGCAGTATTTT.

This clonotype was seen at least ten times. The chain joins TRBV7-2 to TRBJ2-1; D is undetermined. Germline V CDR1 and CDR2: SGHTA, FQGNSA. V was clipped by 7 bases and J by 0 bases, with 13 bases between them. The CDR3 totals 15 residues. The CDR3 nucleotides are TGTGCCAGCACGGCGAGCCTAAGCTCCTACAATGAGCAGTTCTTC. Its protein product is CASTASLSSYNEQFF.

A word on this clonotype: Sequence at one end of the junction differs from germline and may be a read error. In DNA, the CDR3 is TGCGCCAGCAGTTTGGGTAGTCGGGGGGCTGGGACTGAAGCTTTCTTT. It encodes CASSLGSRGAGTEAFF. This rearrangement joins TRBV5-1 to TRBJ1-1, with D possibly matching TRBD1 (6 bases). The length of the CDR3 is 16 residues. Germline CDR1 is SGHRS and CDR2 is YFSETQ.